This entry features one TCR beta chain sequence. What it recognizes is unknown. Second doses at about 4 or about 12 weeks were pooled. This CDR3 is 10 amino acids long. The V and J ends lost 8 bases and 8 bases respectively, with 8 bases between them. Looked up from germline, CDR1 is LNHDA and CDR2 is SQIVND (reference sequence). The sample originates from a study of T cell responses to AZD1222 COVID-19 vaccine. Overall study findings and caveats: Two AZD1222 doses significantly raised spike-specific TCR breadth and depth over controls. The CD4 TCRs associated with vaccination extended across spike and predominated at 160-218 and 743-854. Repertoire sampling occurred only after the peak T cell response.

The assay was immunoSEQ multiplex PCR, and TCRdb's table has in-frame clones only and misses some. The repertoire includes approximately 210,000 clones, approximately 91% of them detected once, and 3% to 3.5% sits in the top ten. The sequencing used peripheral blood, collected 28 days after the second AZD1222 dose. V gene TRBV19 combines with J gene TRBJ2-3; maybe TRBD1 (6 bases). The receptor comes from an adult who received the AZD1222 COVID-19 vaccine. The CDR3 DNA sequence: TGTGCCAGTGGGGGCGGTACGCAGTATTTT. Amino acid sequence: CASGGGTQYF.